The rows below give T cell receptor beta chains drawn from one sample of a study of blood T cell repertoires in COVID-19. Clones were sequenced by immunoSEQ multiplex PCR, and TCRdb holds only the in-frame ones, with some missing. The sample shows approximately 40,000 clones, about 85% of them seen only once. The sequenced sample was peripheral blood. These receptors originate from a man aged 60 to 69 with COVID-19, enrolled during active disease. Each CDR3 is given with its conserved first and last residue. A D gene is named only where the DNA matches it firmly. Clone sizes are given selectively: once, few, many, or a class where the clone is expanded.

TRBV7-2	TRBD2	16	TRBJ2-1	-	CASSSGLAGVGNEQFF	TGTGCCAGCAGCTCGGGACTAGCGGGAGTAGGCAATGAGCAGTTCTTC
TRBV7-3	-	15	TRBJ1-2	-	CASSFRGSSTYGYTF	TGTGCCAGCAGCTTCCGGGGGAGCTCAACCTATGGCTACACCTTC
TRBV19	-	15	TRBJ2-1	-	CASSAPRSRYNEQFF	TGTGCCAGTAGTGCACCTAGGTCTCGCTACAATGAGCAGTTCTTC
TRBV6-5	TRBD2	15	TRBJ2-3	-	CASSSPGTKRNTQYF	TGTGCCAGCAGTTCACCCGGGACTAAGCGGAACACGCAGTATTTT
TRBV10-1	-	11	TRBJ1-1	-	CASSVGGRAFF	TGCGCCAGCAGTGTTGGAGGGAGAGCCTTCTTT
TRBV27	-	12	TRBJ1-4	-	CASSLQGGKLFF	TGTGCCAGCAGCCTCCAGGGCGGAAAACTGTTTTTT
TRBV18	-	17	TRBJ2-5	-	CASSPLVGGPRGETQYF	TGTGCCAGCTCACCACTAGTCGGGGGGCCAAGAGGAGAGACCCAGTACTTC
TRBV28	TRBD1	15	TRBJ1-2	-	CASSSSRGLLYGYTF	TGTGCCAGCAGTTCCTCCAGGGGGCTCCTCTATGGCTACACCTTC
TRBV6-1	TRBD2	16	TRBJ2-1	-	CASSEKREGPYNEQFF	TGTGCCAGCAGCGAAAAGCGGGAGGGCCCTTACAATGAGCAGTTCTTC
TRBV23-1	TRBD1	18	TRBJ1-1	-	CASSQSPGTGGANTEAFF	TGCGCCAGCAGTCAGTCGCCTGGGACAGGGGGCGCGAACACTGAAGCTTTCTTT
TRBV7-2	TRBD1	15	TRBJ2-1	-	CASSPRGRGNNEQFF	TGTGCCAGCAGCCCCAGGGGGCGAGGTAACAATGAGCAGTTCTTC
TRBV28	-	15	TRBJ1-2	-	CALEGQKEDSYGYTF	TGCGCCTTAGAAGGACAGAAAGAAGACTCCTATGGCTACACCTTC
TRBV7-9	-	13	TRBJ2-1	-	CASSFGQPPEQFF	TGTGCCAGCAGCTTCGGACAGCCACCTGAGCAGTTCTTC
TRBV7-9	-	14	TRBJ2-2	-	CASSPSLSTGELFF	TGTGCCAGCAGCCCTAGCCTAAGCACCGGGGAGCTGTTTTTT
TRBV7-2	-	15	TRBJ2-7	-	CASSLGGPTYSEQYF	TGTGCCAGCAGCCTCGGAGGGCCCACCTATTCCGAGCAGTACTTC
TRBV5-1	TRBD2	16	TRBJ2-3	-	CASSLGSGRLGDTQYF	TGCGCCAGCAGCTTAGGTAGCGGGAGGTTAGGAGATACGCAGTATTTT
TRBV6-5	TRBD1	14	TRBJ2-7	-	CASSYRTGLYEQYF	TGTGCCAGCAGTTATAGGACAGGGCTCTACGAGCAGTACTTC
TRBV10-3	TRBD2	13	TRBJ2-7	once	CAISVSGGYEQYF	TGTGCCATCAGTGTTAGCGGGGGCTACGAGCAGTACTTC
TRBV2	-	11	TRBJ1-1	once	CASNRETEAFF	TGTGCCAGCAACAGGGAGACTGAAGCTTTCTTT
TRBV19	-	11	TRBJ1-4	-	CASTKREKLFF	TGTGCCAGTACGAAGAGAGAAAAACTGTTTTTT
TRBV4-1	-	12	TRBJ1-2	-	CASSQTGQSYTF	TGCGCCAGCAGCCAAACCGGACAGAGCTACACCTTC
TRBV18	TRBD2	17	TRBJ2-1	-	CASSPSPSGSSYNEQFF	TGTGCCAGCTCACCGTCACCTAGCGGGAGCTCCTACAATGAGCAGTTCTTC
TRBV19	-	15	TRBJ1-5	once	CASSPKRVTNQPQHF	TGTGCCAGTAGTCCTAAGAGGGTGACAAATCAGCCCCAGCATTTT
TRBV30	TRBD2	14	TRBJ2-7	-	CAWSVLRGAYEQYF	TGTGCCTGGAGTGTATTGCGGGGGGCCTACGAGCAGTACTTC
TRBV6-1	-	13	TRBJ1-1	-	CASSEIPQGEAFF	TGTGCCAGCAGTGAAATCCCCCAGGGTGAAGCTTTCTTT
TRBV30	-	13	TRBJ2-1	-	CAWSAGLAFEQFF	TGTGCCTGGAGTGCCGGGCTAGCCTTTGAGCAGTTCTTC
TRBV5-1	TRBD1	18	TRBJ1-1	few	CASSLWGQGAYAGTEAFF	TGCGCCAGCAGCTTGTGGGGACAGGGGGCGTATGCCGGCACTGAAGCTTTCTTT
TRBV15	TRBD1	14	TRBJ2-7	-	CATSRSTGPGEQYF	TGTGCCACCAGCAGATCGACAGGGCCGGGCGAGCAGTACTTC
TRBV11-2	TRBD1	15	TRBJ2-7	-	CASSPSGGSFYEQYF	TGTGCCAGCAGCCCGTCAGGGGGCTCTTTCTACGAGCAGTACTTC
TRBV30	-	10	TRBJ1-2	few	CAWKRGGYTF	TGTGCCTGGAAAAGAGGTGGCTACACCTTC
TRBV21-1	-	13	TRBJ1-4	-	CASRKQGWEKLFF	TGTGCCAGCAGGAAACAGGGTTGGGAAAAACTGTTTTTT
TRBV5-8	TRBD1	13	TRBJ1-1	-	CASSVQGSNEAFF	TGTGCCAGCAGCGTACAGGGGAGTAATGAAGCTTTCTTT
TRBV7-2	-	18	TRBJ1-3	-	CASSLISFWDTAGNTIYF	TGTGCCAGCAGCTTAATCTCCTTCTGGGACACCGCTGGAAACACCATATATTTT
TRBV14	-	17	TRBJ1-4	-	CASSPQGFVPTGEKLFF	TGTGCCAGCAGCCCGCAGGGTTTTGTACCGACTGGTGAAAAACTGTTTTTT
TRBV5-1	-	16	TRBJ1-1	-	CASSLEGQGPNTEAFF	TGCGCCAGCAGCTTGGAGGGTCAGGGCCCGAACACTGAAGCTTTCTTT
TRBV5-4	TRBD2	16	TRBJ2-7	-	CASSSSRSGGSYEQYF	TGTGCCAGCAGCTCATCTCGTAGCGGGGGCTCCTACGAGCAGTACTTC
TRBV27	TRBD2	15	TRBJ2-2	-	CASSFLGLGAGELFF	TGTGCCAGCAGTTTTCTGGGACTAGGGGCCGGGGAGCTGTTTTTT
TRBV9	-	15	TRBJ2-7	once	CASSVDELSPYEQYF	TGTGCCAGCAGCGTAGATGAACTCTCCCCCTACGAGCAGTACTTC
TRBV19	TRBD2	15	TRBJ2-7	-	CASKQLPSGSYEQYF	TGTGCCAGTAAGCAGCTCCCTAGCGGCTCCTACGAGCAGTACTTC
TRBV3-1/TRBV3-2	TRBD1	14	TRBJ1-1	-	CASRGGGVGTEAFF	TGTGCCAGCAGAGGAGGGGGCGTTGGGACTGAAGCTTTCTTT
TRBV3-1/TRBV3-2	-	14	TRBJ1-6	-	CASSQEAGSSPLHF	TGTGCCAGCAGCCAAGAGGCGGGTAGCTCACCCCTCCACTTT
TRBV2	TRBD2	15	TRBJ2-3	-	CASSGLAGGTDTQYF	TGTGCCAGCAGCGGACTAGCGGGGGGTACAGATACGCAGTATTTT
TRBV19	-	16	TRBJ1-1	few	CASSMRLGGAAPEAFF	TGTGCCAGTAGTATGAGATTAGGAGGGGCAGCCCCTGAAGCTTTCTTT
TRBV19	-	18	TRBJ1-5	-	CASSTTHPSGGGNQPQHF	TGTGCCAGTAGTACCACACACCCTTCCGGGGGAGGCAATCAGCCCCAGCATTTT